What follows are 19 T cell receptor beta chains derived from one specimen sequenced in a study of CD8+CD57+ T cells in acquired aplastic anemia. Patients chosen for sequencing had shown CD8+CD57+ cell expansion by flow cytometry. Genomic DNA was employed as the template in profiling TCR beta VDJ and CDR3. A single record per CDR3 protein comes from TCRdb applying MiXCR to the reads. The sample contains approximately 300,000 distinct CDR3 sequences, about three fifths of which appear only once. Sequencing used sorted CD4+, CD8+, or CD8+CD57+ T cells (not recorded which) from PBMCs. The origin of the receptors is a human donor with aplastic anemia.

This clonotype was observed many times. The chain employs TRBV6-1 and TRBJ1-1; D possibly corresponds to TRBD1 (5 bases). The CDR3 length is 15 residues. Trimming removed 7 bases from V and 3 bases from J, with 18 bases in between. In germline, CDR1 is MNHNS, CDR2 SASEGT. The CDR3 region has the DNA TGTGCCAGCATCAAAGCGGGGGGGAGGGACACTGAAGCTTTCTTT. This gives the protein CASIKAGGRDTEAFF.

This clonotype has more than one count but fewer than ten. The DNA of the CDR3 is TGTGCCACCAGCGAGGGATCACTAGATACCAATGAGCAGTTCTTC. Amino acids: CATSEGSLDTNEQFF. The chain recombines TRBV15 with TRBJ2-1; maybe TRBD2 (5 bases). This CDR3 comprises 15 residues. Trimming pared 5 bases from V and 6 bases from J, leaving 17 bases between. Germline values: CDR1 LNHNV, CDR2 YYDKDF (reference sequence).

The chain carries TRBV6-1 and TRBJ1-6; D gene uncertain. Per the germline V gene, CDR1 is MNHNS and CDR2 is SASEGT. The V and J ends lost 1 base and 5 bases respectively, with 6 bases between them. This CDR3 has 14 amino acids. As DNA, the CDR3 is TGTGCCAGCAGTGAAGGGCGCGATAATTCACCCCTCCACTTT. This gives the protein CASSEGRDNSPLHF.

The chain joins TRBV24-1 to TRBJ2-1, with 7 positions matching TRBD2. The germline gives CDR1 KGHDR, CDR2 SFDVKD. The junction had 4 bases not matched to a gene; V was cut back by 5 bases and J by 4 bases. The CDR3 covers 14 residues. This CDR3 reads CATSGRESYNEQFF. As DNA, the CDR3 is TGTGCCACCAGTGGGCGGGAGAGTTACAATGAGCAGTTCTTC.

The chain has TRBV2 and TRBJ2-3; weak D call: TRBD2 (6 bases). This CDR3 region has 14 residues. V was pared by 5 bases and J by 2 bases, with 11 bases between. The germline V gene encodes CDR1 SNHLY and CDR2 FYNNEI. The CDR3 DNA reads TGTGCCAGCAGTTCAAGACTAGACACAGATACGCAGTATTTT. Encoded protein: CASSSRLDTDTQYF.

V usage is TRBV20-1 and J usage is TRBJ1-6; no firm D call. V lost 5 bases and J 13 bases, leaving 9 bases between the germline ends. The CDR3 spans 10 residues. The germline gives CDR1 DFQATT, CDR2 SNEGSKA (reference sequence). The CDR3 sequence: CSAPVFPLHF. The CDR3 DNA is TGCAGTGCTCCCGTATTTCCCCTCCACTTT.

In nucleotides, the CDR3 is TGTGCCAGCAGCAGGGGTAGGGGCTACGAGCAGTACTTC. It translates to CASSRGRGYEQYF. This sequence joins TRBV7-3 and TRBJ2-7; D may be TRBD1 (5 bases). Germline CDR1 reads SGHTA; CDR2 reads FQGTGA. V was cut by 5 bases and J by 3 bases, with 11 bases left in between. The CDR3 contains 13 residues.

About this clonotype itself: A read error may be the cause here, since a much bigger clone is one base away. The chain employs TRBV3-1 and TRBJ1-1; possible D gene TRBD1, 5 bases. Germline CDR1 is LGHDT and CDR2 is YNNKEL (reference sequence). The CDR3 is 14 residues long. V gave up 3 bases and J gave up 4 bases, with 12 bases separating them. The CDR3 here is CASSQAGCLTEAFF. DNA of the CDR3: TGTGCCAGCAGCCAGGCAGGGTGCCTCACTGAAGCTTTCTTT.

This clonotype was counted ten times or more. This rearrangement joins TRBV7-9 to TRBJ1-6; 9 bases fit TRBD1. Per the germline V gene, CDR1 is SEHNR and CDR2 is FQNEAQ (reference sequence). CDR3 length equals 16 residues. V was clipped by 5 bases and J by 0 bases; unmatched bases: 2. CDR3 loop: CASSQTGGSYNSPLHF. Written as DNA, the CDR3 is TGTGCCAGCAGCCAGACAGGGGGCTCCTATAATTCACCCCTCCACTTT. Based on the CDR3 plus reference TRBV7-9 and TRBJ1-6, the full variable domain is DTGVSQNPRHKITKRGQNVTFRCDPISEHNRLYWYRQTLGQGPEFLTYFQNEAQLEKSRLLSDRFSAERPKGSFSTLEIQRTEQGDSAMYLCASSQTGGSYNSPLHFGNGTRLTVT.

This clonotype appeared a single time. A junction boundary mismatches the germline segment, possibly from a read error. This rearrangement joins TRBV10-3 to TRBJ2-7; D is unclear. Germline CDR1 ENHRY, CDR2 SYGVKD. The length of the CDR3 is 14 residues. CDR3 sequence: CAISASDRTYKQYF. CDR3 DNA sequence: TGTGCCATCAGTGCTTCGGACCGGACCTACAAGCAGTACTTC.

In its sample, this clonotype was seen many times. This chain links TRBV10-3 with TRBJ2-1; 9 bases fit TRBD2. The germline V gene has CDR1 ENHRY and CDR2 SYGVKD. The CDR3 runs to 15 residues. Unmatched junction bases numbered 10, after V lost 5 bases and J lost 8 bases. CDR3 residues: CAISQSSGTADEQFF. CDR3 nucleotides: TGTGCCATCAGTCAATCTAGCGGGACGGCGGATGAGCAGTTCTTC.

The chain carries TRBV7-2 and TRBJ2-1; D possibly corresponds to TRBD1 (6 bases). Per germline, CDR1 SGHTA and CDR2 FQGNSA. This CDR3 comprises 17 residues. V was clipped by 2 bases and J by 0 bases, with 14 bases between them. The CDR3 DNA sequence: TGTGCCAGCAGCTTAACCCCGGGACACTACTCCTACAATGAGCAGTTCTTC. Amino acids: CASSLTPGHYSYNEQFF.

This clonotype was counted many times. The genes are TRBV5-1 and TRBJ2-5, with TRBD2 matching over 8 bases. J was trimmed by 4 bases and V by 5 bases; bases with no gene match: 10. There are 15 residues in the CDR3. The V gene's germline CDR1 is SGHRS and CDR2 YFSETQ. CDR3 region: CASSNFRGGRETQYF. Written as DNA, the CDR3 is TGCGCCAGCAGTAATTTTCGGGGGGGCCGAGAGACCCAGTACTTC.

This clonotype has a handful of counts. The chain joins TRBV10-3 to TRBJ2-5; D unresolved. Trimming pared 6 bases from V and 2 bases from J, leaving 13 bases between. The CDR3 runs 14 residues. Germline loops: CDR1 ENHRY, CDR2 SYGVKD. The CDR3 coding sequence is TGTGCCATCAGCCCCGAGGTAATTCAAGAGACCCAGTACTTC. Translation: CAISPEVIQETQYF.

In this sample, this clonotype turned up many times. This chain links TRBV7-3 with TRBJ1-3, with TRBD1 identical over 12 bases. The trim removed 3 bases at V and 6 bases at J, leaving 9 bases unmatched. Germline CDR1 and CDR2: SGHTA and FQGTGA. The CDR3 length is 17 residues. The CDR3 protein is CASSLSPGQGAENTIYF. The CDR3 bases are TGTGCCAGCAGCTTGTCTCCGGGACAGGGGGCCGAAAACACCATATATTTT. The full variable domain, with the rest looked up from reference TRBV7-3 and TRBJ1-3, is GAGVSQTPSNKVTEKGKYVELRCDPISGHTALYWYRQSLGQGPEFLIYFQGTGAADDSGLPNDRFFAVRPEGSVSTLKIQRTERGDSAVYLCASSLSPGQGAENTIYFGEGSWLTVV.

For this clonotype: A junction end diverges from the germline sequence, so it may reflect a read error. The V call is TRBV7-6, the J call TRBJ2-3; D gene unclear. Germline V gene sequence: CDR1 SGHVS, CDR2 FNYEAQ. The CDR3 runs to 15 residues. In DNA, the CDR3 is TGTGCCGGCAGCTTAGCTTCGGTGAACACAGATACGCAGTATTTT. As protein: CAGSLASVNTDTQYF.

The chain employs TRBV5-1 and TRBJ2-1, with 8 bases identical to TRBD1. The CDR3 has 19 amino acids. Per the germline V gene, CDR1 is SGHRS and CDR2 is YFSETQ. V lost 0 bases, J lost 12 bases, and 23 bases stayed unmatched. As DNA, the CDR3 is TGCGCCAGCAGCTTGGGGGGACAGGCCGCCGCCCCACGGACAGATACGCAGTTCTTC. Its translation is CASSLGGQAAAPRTDTQFF.

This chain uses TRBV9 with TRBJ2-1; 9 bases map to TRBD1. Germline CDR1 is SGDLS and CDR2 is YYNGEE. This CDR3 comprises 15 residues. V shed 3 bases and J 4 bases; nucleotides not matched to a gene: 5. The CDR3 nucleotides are TGTGCCAGCAGCGCACAGGGGGCGGGTTACAATGAGCAGTTCTTC. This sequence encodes CASSAQGAGYNEQFF.

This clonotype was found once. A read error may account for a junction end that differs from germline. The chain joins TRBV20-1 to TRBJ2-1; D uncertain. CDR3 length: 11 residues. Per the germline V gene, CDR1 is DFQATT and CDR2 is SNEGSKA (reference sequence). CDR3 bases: TGCAATGCTACATGGGGTAATGAGCAGTTCTTC. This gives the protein CNATWGNEQFF.